Listed below are T cell receptor beta chains from one sample, sequenced in a study of response to subunit inactivated influenza vaccine. TCRdb fed the RT-PCR reads into MiXCR, producing one record per CDR3 protein. The sample contains over 400,000 distinct CDR3 sequences, over 10% of which appear only once. The specimen was PBMCs from blood, collected about 6 weeks after vaccination. These receptors all stem from a man aged 45-60 years who received an inactivated influenza vaccine. The CDR3 runs from the conserved cysteine through the conserved F or W. The D gene is left open where the match is weak. Expanded clones get a size class; other rows say once, few or many, or leave the size out.

TRBJ1-2 few - TRBV6-1 CASGDPVPTNYGYTF TGTGCCTCTGGGGACCCCGTTCCAACTAACTATGGCTACACCTTC
TRBJ1-1 many - TRBV29-1 CSVEVQEGTEAFF TGCAGCGTTGAAGTACAGGAAGGCACTGAAGCTTTCTTT
TRBJ2-7 many TRBD2 TRBV20-1 CSAAGLAGATYEQYF TGCAGTGCGGCGGGACTAGCGGGGGCCACCTACGAGCAGTACTTC
TRBJ1-2 - - TRBV2 CASSTTQGNYGYTF TGTGCCAGCAGCACAACCCAGGGGAACTATGGCTACACCTTC
TRBJ1-6 few - TRBV4-2 CASSQDRPSSYNSPLHF TGTGCCAGCAGCCAAGATCGTCCTAGCTCCTATAATTCACCCCTCCACTTT
TRBJ1-4 many - TRBV20-1 CSARAGIKTNEKLFF TGCAGTGCTAGGGCAGGGATTAAAACTAATGAAAAACTGTTTTTT
TRBJ1-5 few - TRBV10-3 CAISEDRFQPQHF TGTGCCATCAGTGAGGACAGGTTTCAGCCCCAGCATTTT
TRBJ1-6 - - TRBV4-2 CASSQVEQNSPLHF TGTGCCAGCAGCCAAGTGGAGCAGAATTCACCCCTCCACTTT
TRBJ2-3 - TRBD2 TRBV19 CASRLAGVNTDTQYF TGTGCCAGTAGACTAGCGGGAGTTAACACAGATACGCAGTATTTT
TRBJ2-1 few - TRBV11-3 CASSLGSAYNEQFF TGTGCCAGCAGCTTAGGTTCGGCATACAATGAGCAGTTCTTC
TRBJ2-5 many - TRBV28 CATPVPGLEETQYF TGTGCCACCCCGGTGCCGGGCTTGGAAGAGACCCAGTACTTC
TRBJ2-5 - - TRBV24-1 CATKGQSQETQYF TGTGCCACCAAAGGACAGTCCCAAGAGACCCAGTACTTC